These 2 T cell receptor beta chains were sequenced from one sample in a study of blood T cell repertoires in COVID-19. Clones were read by immunoSEQ multiplex PCR, and TCRdb kept only the in-frame ones, dropping some. This table has about 49,000 clones, 85% to 95% appearing once. Sequencing was done on a sample of peripheral blood. The receptors were sampled from a human donor in a cohort sampled during active COVID-19.

This chain uses TRBV7-9 with TRBJ2-7; D is unresolved. Germline V gives CDR1 SEHNR, CDR2 FQNEAQ (reference sequence). The length of the CDR3 is 14 residues. Trimming pared 2 bases from V and 5 bases from J, leaving 13 bases between. CDR3 in DNA: TGTGCCAGCAGCTTATCATGGGCCGCAGACGAGCAGTACGTC. Residues: CASSLSWAADEQYV.

This sequence joins TRBV10-1 and TRBJ2-1; 7 bases align to TRBD2. The CDR3 length is 14 residues. Germline V gene data show CDR1 as WNHNN and CDR2 as SYGVQD (reference sequence). The J segment lost 0 bases and the V segment lost 5 bases, leaving 1 base of the junction unmatched. The DNA for the CDR3 is TGCGCCAGCAGTCCGGGGGGCTCCTACAATGAGCAGTTCTTC. This gives the protein CASSPGGSYNEQFF.